The source of this TCR beta chain is a study of T cell repertoires in cytomegalovirus infection. Notes on this clonotype: Its target is not known. The germline gene is not matched at one end of the junction; a read error may be the cause.

Whole-study results and caveats: Cumulative public TCR beta family frequency identified CMV carriers with the relevant HLA.

TCRdb re-derived calls from the reads in MiXCR, one entry per CDR3 protein. Among more than 400,000 distinct CDR3 sequences listed, about 25% were seen once. The V gene's germline CDR1 is MNHNY and CDR2 SVGAGI (reference sequence). The CDR3 contains 16 residues. This sequence joins TRBV6-6 and TRBJ1-5; 12 nucleotides align to TRBD1. Source material: PBMCs. The source is a human donor in good health (CMV status not recorded). Some clones in this sample may be carry-over from other donors' samples. CDR3 in amino acids: CASSDSGTGGRQPQHF. CDR3 coding DNA: TGTGCCAGCAGTGACTCCGGGACAGGGGGCCGTCAGCCCCAGCATTTT.